This T cell receptor (beta chain) was recovered during a study of cytomegalovirus exposure and HLA in healthy donors. General study results and limits: Analyses of presence and absence presupposed an approximately uniform sequencing depth across donors. Later analysis identified several of the most significant clusters that appeared linked to common viral pathogens. Some TCR beta chains (around 180 of them) were listed as cytomegalovirus-associated.

In the PCR, 60 Vbeta and 13 Jbeta primers were used. Using immunoSEQ multiplex PCR, the repertoire was profiled, and TCRdb retains in-frame clones only, with some absent. The sample holds over 65,000 clones; 75% are singletons and the top ten take 2% to 2.5%. V lost 3 bases to trimming and J lost 7 bases; unmatched junction nucleotides: 3. CDR1 and CDR2 from the germline V gene are ENHRY and SYGVKD. The CDR3 is 13 residues long. Regarding this clone: Antigen: not known.

The chain is built from TRBV10-3 and TRBJ1-2, with 9 bases that match TRBD1. The sequencing input was PBMCs. The receptor comes from a middle-aged man in good health and CMV-seronegative. The CDR3 region is CAISDGTGSGYTF. Here the CDR3 DNA reads TGTGCCATCAGTGATGGGACAGGGTCTGGCTACACCTTC.